In its sample, the clone carrying this TCR beta chain was seen a few times. The V gene's germline CDR1 is LGHDT and CDR2 YNNKEL (reference sequence). Deletions cut 5 bases from V and 2 bases from J, with 10 bases between. This CDR3 comprises 13 residues. Original data processing: Amplification of reference gene primers provided the estimated nucleated cell counts. This table comes from immunoSEQ multiplex PCR, and its TCRdb copy is limited to in-frame clones, with some not included. D and trimming were read from the DNA, whereas the V and J calls and clone size are those reported in that table. This repertoire shows about 130,000 clones, around four fifths found once; its top ten account for about 9.6%. These data are taken from a study of blood T cell repertoires in COVID-19. Background on the study: COVID-19 samples collected from the United States, Italy and Spain covered acute and convalescent phases. Nucleic acid was either cDNA or gDNA, and it came from T cells, B-cell-depleted T cells, or PBMCs.

The TCR comes from a man aged 35 to 55 with active or convalescent COVID-19. Source material: peripheral blood. This rearrangement joins TRBV3-1 (or the pseudogene TRBV3-2) to TRBJ2-7; D ambiguous. The CDR3 bases are TGTGCCAGCAGCAGCAATGGAGCCTACGAGCAGTACTTC. Its protein is CASSSNGAYEQYF.